The clone carrying this T cell receptor beta chain has just one count. Its antigen is unidentified. CDR3 length: 12 residues. The ends were cut back, 1 base at V and 3 bases at J, with 4 bases in the middle. CDR1 is GTSNPN and CDR2 is SVGIG in the germline V gene (reference sequence). The data stem from a study of cytomegalovirus exposure and HLA in healthy donors. Overall study findings and caveats: In an earlier analysis, about 90% or about 30%: the productive usage of most TCR beta V segments.

Amplification used 60 Vbeta primers and 13 Jbeta primers. TCRdb's copy holds only in-frame clones and misses some; the assay was immunoSEQ multiplex PCR. The sample gives about 140,000 clones, approximately 78% of which show up once; around 8.1% is in the top ten. The chain uses TRBV30 and TRBJ1-5; D gene ambiguous. Source material: PBMCs. The sequence came from a woman aged 50 to 60 in good health and CMV-seropositive. The CDR3 DNA sequence: TGTGCCTGGAGTGGAGCCAATCAGCCCCAGCATTTT. Translating gives CAWSGANQPQHF.